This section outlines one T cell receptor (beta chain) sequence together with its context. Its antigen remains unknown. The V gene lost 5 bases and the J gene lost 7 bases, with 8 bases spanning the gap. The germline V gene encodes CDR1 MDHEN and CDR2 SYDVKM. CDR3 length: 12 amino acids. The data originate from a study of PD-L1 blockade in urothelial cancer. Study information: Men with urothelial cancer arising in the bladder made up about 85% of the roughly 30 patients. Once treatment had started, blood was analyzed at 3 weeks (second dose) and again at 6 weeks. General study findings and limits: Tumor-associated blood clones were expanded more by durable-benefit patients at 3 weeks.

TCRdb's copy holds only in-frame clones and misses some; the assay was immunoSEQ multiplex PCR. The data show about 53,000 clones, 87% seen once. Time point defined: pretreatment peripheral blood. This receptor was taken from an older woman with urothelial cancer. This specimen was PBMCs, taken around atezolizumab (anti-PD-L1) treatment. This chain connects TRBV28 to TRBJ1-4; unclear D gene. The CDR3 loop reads CASSLRAEKLFF. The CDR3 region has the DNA TGTGCCAGCAGTCTCCGCGCTGAAAAACTGTTTTTT.